This TCR beta chain was found in a study of blood T cell repertoires in COVID-19. On the study more broadly: Sources were T cells, B-cell-depleted T cells, or PBMCs; the material itself was cDNA or gDNA.

TCRdb's table, derived via immunoSEQ multiplex PCR, lists solely in-frame clones and lacks some. The data contain around 120,000 clones, more than 75% of them singletons. Germline loops: CDR1 KGHDR, CDR2 SFDVKD. Germline trimming cut 3 bases from V and 8 bases from J; bases unmatched to any gene: 3. CDR3 length equals 13 residues. V is TRBV24-1 and J is TRBJ2-3, with 8 bases lining up with TRBD2. The sequence was collected from a human donor in a cohort sampled during active COVID-19. The sequenced sample consisted of peripheral blood. The CDR3 sequence is CATSDAREGTQYF. The CDR3 DNA reads as TGTGCCACCAGTGATGCCCGGGAGGGTACGCAGTATTTT.